Listed below are T cell receptor beta chains from one sample, sequenced in a study of T cell changes during pregnancy in multiple sclerosis. TCRdb's copy holds only in-frame clones and misses some; the assay was immunoSEQ multiplex PCR. Among roughly 42,000 clones listed, less than 90% were seen once. The specimen was CD4+ T cells from peripheral blood mononuclear cells, collected in the second trimester of pregnancy. These receptors were taken from a female donor with multiple sclerosis, enrolled in a pregnancy study. The CDR3 runs from the conserved cysteine through the conserved F or W. Fields, in order: V gene, J gene, D gene, clone size, CDR3 protein, CDR3 DNA. The D gene is left open where the match is weak. Clone sizes are given selectively: once, few, many, or a class where the clone is expanded.

V gene: TRBV28
J gene: TRBJ2-1
D gene: .
clone size: .
CDR3 protein: CASSFSSGLNNEQFF
CDR3 DNA: TGTGCCAGCAGTTTCAGTAGCGGCCTTAACAATGAGCAGTTCTTC

V gene: TRBV5-5
J gene: TRBJ2-6
D gene: .
clone size: .
CDR3 protein: CASRGGVNGANVLTF
CDR3 DNA: TGTGCCAGCAGGGGAGGTGTGAATGGGGCCAACGTCCTGACTTTC

V gene: TRBV28
J gene: TRBJ2-5
D gene: TRBD2
clone size: once
CDR3 protein: CASSFSGRQETQYF
CDR3 DNA: TGTGCCAGCAGTTTTAGCGGGAGGCAAGAGACCCAGTACTTC

V gene: TRBV30
J gene: TRBJ1-3
D gene: TRBD1
clone size: .
CDR3 protein: CAWSRDSGSGNTIYF
CDR3 DNA: TGTGCCTGGAGTCGGGACAGCGGCTCTGGAAACACCATATATTTT

V gene: TRBV5-4
J gene: TRBJ2-5
D gene: TRBD1
clone size: few
CDR3 protein: CASSQDRSEETQYF
CDR3 DNA: TGTGCCAGCAGCCAGGACAGGTCCGAAGAGACCCAGTACTTC

V gene: TRBV28
J gene: TRBJ2-7
D gene: .
clone size: .
CDR3 protein: CASNLGDEQYF
CDR3 DNA: TGTGCCAGCAACCTAGGGGACGAGCAGTACTTC

V gene: TRBV7-9
J gene: TRBJ2-3
D gene: TRBD2
clone size: .
CDR3 protein: CASSPLLAGLSPNTDTQYF
CDR3 DNA: TGTGCCAGCAGCCCCCTTCTAGCGGGGCTATCGCCAAACACAGATACGCAGTATTTT

V gene: TRBV4-3
J gene: TRBJ2-7
D gene: TRBD2
clone size: .
CDR3 protein: CASSRTSGSNEQYF
CDR3 DNA: TGCGCCAGCAGCCGAACTAGCGGGAGCAACGAGCAGTACTTC

V gene: TRBV9
J gene: TRBJ2-2
D gene: .
clone size: medium-sized
CDR3 protein: CASSMTGTGELFF
CDR3 DNA: TGTGCCAGCAGCATGACGGGCACCGGGGAGCTGTTTTTT

V gene: TRBV11-3
J gene: TRBJ1-1
D gene: .
clone size: .
CDR3 protein: CASSNRLGTEAFF
CDR3 DNA: TGTGCCAGCAGTAACAGGCTAGGGACTGAAGCTTTCTTT

V gene: TRBV4-3
J gene: TRBJ2-1
D gene: .
clone size: .
CDR3 protein: CASSQAGRYNEQFF
CDR3 DNA: TGCGCCAGCAGCCAAGCGGGAAGGTACAATGAGCAGTTCTTC

V gene: TRBV5-4
J gene: TRBJ2-2
D gene: .
clone size: .
CDR3 protein: CASSLVFAGELFF
CDR3 DNA: TGTGCCAGCAGCTTGGTTTTCGCCGGGGAGCTGTTTTTT

V gene: TRBV14
J gene: TRBJ1-6
D gene: TRBD1
clone size: .
CDR3 protein: CASSQRTGYGSPLHF
CDR3 DNA: TGTGCCAGCAGCCAAAGGACAGGTTACGGATCACCCCTCCACTTT

V gene: TRBV11-2
J gene: TRBJ2-5
D gene: .
clone size: .
CDR3 protein: CASSLGGGKQETQYF
CDR3 DNA: TGTGCCAGCAGCTTAGGGGGGGGCAAGCAAGAGACCCAGTACTTC

V gene: TRBV19
J gene: TRBJ1-1
D gene: TRBD1
clone size: .
CDR3 protein: CASSRDRGRRRTEAFF
CDR3 DNA: TGTGCCAGTAGTCGGGACAGGGGAAGAAGGCGGACTGAAGCTTTCTTT

V gene: TRBV7-9
J gene: TRBJ2-1
D gene: TRBD1
clone size: .
CDR3 protein: CASSLGSGQGQNEQFF
CDR3 DNA: TGTGCCAGCAGCTTAGGGTCGGGACAGGGCCAAAATGAGCAGTTCTTC

V gene: TRBV11-3
J gene: TRBJ2-1
D gene: .
clone size: .
CDR3 protein: CASSLGGGSYSYNEQFF
CDR3 DNA: TGTGCCAGCAGCTTAGGTGGAGGGTCCTACTCCTACAATGAGCAGTTCTTC

V gene: TRBV2
J gene: TRBJ2-2
D gene: TRBD2
clone size: .
CDR3 protein: CASTREGTGELFF
CDR3 DNA: TGTGCCAGCACGCGGGAGGGGACCGGGGAGCTGTTTTTT

V gene: TRBV4-2
J gene: TRBJ1-4
D gene: TRBD1
clone size: .
CDR3 protein: CASSDTGTGGVNEKLFF
CDR3 DNA: TGTGCCAGCAGCGACACCGGGACAGGGGGTGTTAATGAAAAACTGTTTTTT

V gene: TRBV27
J gene: TRBJ1-2
D gene: TRBD1
clone size: .
CDR3 protein: CASSRTGVSINYGYTF
CDR3 DNA: TGTGCCAGCAGTCGGACAGGGGTCTCCATTAACTATGGCTACACCTTC

V gene: TRBV7-9
J gene: TRBJ1-1
D gene: .
clone size: few
CDR3 protein: CASRVQGEAFF
CDR3 DNA: TGTGCCAGCAGAGTACAGGGTGAAGCTTTCTTT

V gene: TRBV11-2
J gene: TRBJ2-7
D gene: .
clone size: .
CDR3 protein: CASSFTGYEQYF
CDR3 DNA: TGTGCCAGCAGCTTTACAGGGTACGAGCAGTACTTC

V gene: TRBV28
J gene: TRBJ1-5
D gene: TRBD1
clone size: .
CDR3 protein: CASSITGTGKGQPQHF
CDR3 DNA: TGTGCCAGCAGTATTACCGGGACAGGGAAAGGTCAGCCCCAGCATTTT

V gene: TRBV7-2
J gene: TRBJ1-3
D gene: .
clone size: .
CDR3 protein: CASSLFRGVSGNTIYF
CDR3 DNA: TGTGCCAGCAGCTTATTCAGGGGTGTATCTGGAAACACCATATATTTT

V gene: TRBV19
J gene: TRBJ2-6
D gene: .
clone size: .
CDR3 protein: CASSIVAGGLSSGANVLTF
CDR3 DNA: TGTGCCAGTAGTATAGTCGCCGGGGGGCTCTCTTCTGGGGCCAACGTCCTGACTTTC

V gene: TRBV21-1
J gene: TRBJ2-1
D gene: .
clone size: .
CDR3 protein: CASSTPGDLRYNEQFF
CDR3 DNA: TGTGCCAGCAGCACCCCGGGTGATCTTAGGTACAATGAGCAGTTCTTC

V gene: TRBV2
J gene: TRBJ2-1
D gene: TRBD1
clone size: .
CDR3 protein: CASRGQAYNEQFF
CDR3 DNA: TGTGCCAGCAGGGGACAGGCTTACAATGAGCAGTTCTTC

V gene: TRBV27
J gene: TRBJ2-7
D gene: .
clone size: .
CDR3 protein: CASSEGQGYEQYF
CDR3 DNA: TGTGCCAGCAGTGAAGGGCAGGGGTACGAGCAGTACTTC

V gene: TRBV19
J gene: TRBJ2-5
D gene: TRBD2
clone size: .
CDR3 protein: CASSSGRAETQYF
CDR3 DNA: TGTGCCAGTTCTAGCGGGAGGGCCGAGACCCAGTACTTC

V gene: TRBV27
J gene: TRBJ2-6
D gene: TRBD1
clone size: .
CDR3 protein: CASSLKQGAGVLTF
CDR3 DNA: TGTGCCAGCAGTTTGAAACAGGGGGCCGGCGTCCTGACTTTC

V gene: TRBV7-9
J gene: TRBJ2-5
D gene: .
clone size: .
CDR3 protein: CASKGGWTGGNQETQYF
CDR3 DNA: TGTGCCAGCAAGGGTGGTTGGACAGGCGGGAACCAAGAGACCCAGTACTTC

V gene: TRBV19
J gene: TRBJ2-5
D gene: TRBD2
clone size: .
CDR3 protein: CASSSLSGRGETQYF
CDR3 DNA: TGTGCCAGTAGTTCACTCAGCGGGAGAGGCGAGACCCAGTACTTC

V gene: TRBV25-1
J gene: TRBJ2-1
D gene: TRBD2
clone size: .
CDR3 protein: CASSEYRLAGNEQFF
CDR3 DNA: TGTGCCAGCAGTGAATATAGACTAGCGGGCAATGAGCAGTTCTTC

V gene: TRBV30
J gene: TRBJ2-7
D gene: TRBD2
clone size: .
CDR3 protein: CAWTSGSNEQYF
CDR3 DNA: TGTGCCTGGACTAGCGGGAGTAACGAGCAGTACTTC

V gene: TRBV4-2
J gene: TRBJ1-5
D gene: .
clone size: .
CDR3 protein: CASSQDLNQPQHF
CDR3 DNA: TGTGCCAGCAGCCAAGACCTGAATCAGCCCCAGCATTTT

V gene: TRBV15
J gene: TRBJ2-1
D gene: TRBD2
clone size: .
CDR3 protein: CATSRALAGGHSEQFF
CDR3 DNA: TGTGCCACCAGCAGAGCGTTAGCGGGAGGGCACAGTGAGCAGTTCTTC

V gene: TRBV5-6
J gene: TRBJ1-4
D gene: .
clone size: .
CDR3 protein: CASSWTEGEKLFF
CDR3 DNA: TGTGCCAGCAGTTGGACAGAAGGGGAAAAACTGTTTTTT

V gene: TRBV5-4
J gene: TRBJ2-1
D gene: TRBD2
clone size: .
CDR3 protein: CASSRTSGSAEQFF
CDR3 DNA: TGTGCCAGCAGCCGGACTAGCGGGAGCGCTGAGCAGTTCTTC

V gene: TRBV6-1
J gene: TRBJ1-2
D gene: TRBD1
clone size: .
CDR3 protein: CASSEVGDRGTGYTF
CDR3 DNA: TGTGCCAGCAGTGAAGTAGGGGACAGGGGAACCGGCTACACCTTC

V gene: TRBV19
J gene: TRBJ2-7
D gene: TRBD2
clone size: .
CDR3 protein: CASSGGTSGTYEQYF
CDR3 DNA: TGTGCCAGTAGTGGCGGGACTAGCGGCACCTACGAGCAGTACTTC

V gene: TRBV5-4
J gene: TRBJ2-1
D gene: TRBD2
clone size: .
CDR3 protein: CASSSGGAGGFYNEQFF
CDR3 DNA: TGTGCCAGCAGCTCGGGCGGGGCGGGAGGGTTCTACAATGAGCAGTTCTTC

V gene: TRBV7-2
J gene: TRBJ2-5
D gene: TRBD1
clone size: once
CDR3 protein: CASSRDRQETQYF
CDR3 DNA: TGTGCCAGCAGCAGGGACAGGCAAGAGACCCAGTACTTC